One sample yielded the 31 T cell receptor beta chains listed below, sequenced in a study of shared clonotypes between healthy human individuals. TCRdb keeps only in-frame clones here, not all; method: immunoSEQ multiplex PCR. Of roughly 1 million clones in the sample, about 75% were seen once. Specimen: memory CD4+ T cells sorted from blood. Subset defined: CD45RA-negative fraction. The receptors were sampled from a man aged 18 to 29 in good health.

V gene TRBV4-1 combines with J gene TRBJ2-7, with 7 bases fitting TRBD2. Germline CDR1 reads MGHRA; CDR2 reads YSYEKL. After removal of 4 bases from V and 1 base from J, the junction contained 10 bases not matched to a gene. There are 16 residues in the CDR3. For the CDR3, the DNA is TGCGCCAGCAGCCCTTCCCCACTAGCGTCTTCCTACGAGCAGTACTTC. Protein: CASSPSPLASSYEQYF.

This chain links TRBV11-3 with TRBJ2-1, with 9 bases identical to TRBD1. Trimming took 5 bases from V and 3 from J; bases not matched to a gene: 5. The CDR3 contains 15 residues. Germline V gene data show CDR1 as SGHNT and CDR2 as YENEEA. Here the CDR3 reads CASSEGTGIYNEQFF. In nucleotides, the CDR3 is TGTGCCAGCAGCGAGGGGACAGGGATCTACAATGAGCAGTTCTTC.

V and J are TRBV5-1 and TRBJ1-3, with TRBD1 matching over 9 bases. The V gene end was trimmed by 4 bases and the J gene end by 3 bases; junction bases not matched to a gene: 5. Germline assignment: CDR1 SGHRS and CDR2 YFSETQ. This CDR3 is 15 amino acids long. The CDR3, as DNA: TGCGCCAGCAGCATACAGGGGGCTGATGGAAACACCATATATTTT. It specifies CASSIQGADGNTIYF.

For this clone: The junction shows a germline mismatch at one end, possibly a read error. The same CDR3 is also encoded by other DNA sequences in this sample. CDR3 sequence (DNA): TGCGCCAGCAGCCAAGTTCTACTCGCTACCCTCCACTTC. Translation: CASSQVLLATLHF. This sequence joins TRBV4-1 and TRBJ1-6; the D is unclear. The CDR3 covers 13 residues. Germline CDR1 reads MGHRA; CDR2 reads YSYEKL.

A single count supports this clone. The chain couples TRBV30 to TRBJ2-5; D gene unclear. The CDR3 spans 11 residues. The germline V and J ends were trimmed by 0 bases and 10 bases, with 9 bases remaining between them. Germline V gives CDR1 GTSNPN, CDR2 SVGIG (reference sequence). The CDR3 coding sequence is TGTGCCTGGAGTGTTGAGTCGAACCAGTACTTC. Amino acids: CAWSVESNQYF.

This sequence joins TRBV7-2 and TRBJ2-5; D possibly uses TRBD1 or TRBD2 (5 bases each). Trimming cost V 1 base and J 1 base, with 7 bases left between them. The length of the CDR3 is 14 residues. Germline assignment: CDR1 SGHTA and CDR2 FQGNSA. CDR3 loop: CASSLDGGQETQYF. CDR3 DNA sequence: TGTGCCAGCAGCTTAGATGGGGGCCAAGAGACCCAGTACTTC.

The chain couples TRBV19 to TRBJ2-7; 9 positions match TRBD2. The V gene's germline CDR1 is LNHDA and CDR2 SQIVND (reference sequence). Trimming cost V 5 bases and J 2 bases; bases outside gene matches: 4. The CDR3 covers 14 residues. The CDR3 protein is CASSLLAGTYEQYF. Written as DNA, the CDR3 is TGTGCCAGTAGTTTACTAGCGGGCACCTACGAGCAGTACTTC.

The gene calls are TRBV7-8 and TRBJ1-5; D is possibly TRBD1 (5 bases). The CDR3 covers 16 residues. The V end lost 1 base, the J end lost 3 bases, and 13 bases lay between the germline ends. Germline V lookup: CDR1 SGHVS, CDR2 FQNEAQ. The CDR3 coding sequence is TGTGCCAGCAGCTTAGACCAGGGCGGTCTCAATCAGCCCCAGCATTTT. Translation: CASSLDQGGLNQPQHF.

The chain carries TRBV5-6 and TRBJ1-3, with D uncertain. V shed 3 bases and J shed 0 bases, with 10 bases lying between them. The V gene's germline CDR1 is SGHDT and CDR2 YYEEEE. The CDR3 is made up of 15 amino acids. CDR3 amino acids: CASSSTGGSGNTIYF. CDR3 nucleotide sequence: TGTGCCAGCAGCTCTACTGGTGGCTCTGGAAACACCATATATTTT.

J is TRBJ1-4 and V is TRBV5-6; possible D gene TRBD1, 5 bases. The CDR3 contains 14 residues. V was clipped by 6 bases and J by 8 bases, with 17 bases between them. From germline, CDR1 is SGHDT and CDR2 YYEEEE. The chain's CDR3 is CASNKGRAREKLFF. In DNA form, the CDR3 reads TGTGCCAGCAACAAGGGACGGGCACGGGAAAAACTGTTTTTT. The variable domain in full, with the rest retrieved from reference TRBV5-6 and TRBJ1-4, is DAGVTQSPTHLIKTRGQQVTLRCSPKSGHDTVSWYQQALGQGPQFIFQYYEEEERQRGNFPDRFSGHQFPNYSSELNVNALLLGDSALYLCASNKGRAREKLFFGSGTQLSVL.

Comments on this clone: Different DNA sequences within this sample yield the same CDR3. The chain carries TRBV7-9 and TRBJ1-2, with a tentative D call TRBD1 (5 bases). Germline CDR1 is SEHNR and CDR2 is FQNEAQ (reference sequence). V lost 2 bases, J lost 4 bases, and 8 bases lay in between. CDR3 size: 13 residues. CDR3 in DNA: TGTGCCAGCAGCTTATCAGGGACCTATGGCTACACCTTC. As protein: CASSLSGTYGYTF.

This clone was recorded only once. V usage is TRBV5-1 and J usage is TRBJ2-3; perhaps TRBD1 as D (5 bases). The CDR3 consists of 15 residues. Trimming left V 0 bases short and J 4 bases short, with 12 bases between. The germline V gene has CDR1 SGHRS and CDR2 YFSETQ. The CDR3 region has the DNA TGCGCCAGCAGCTTGGAAGGGGTTCGGGCAGATACGCAGTATTTT. Translation gives CASSLEGVRADTQYF.

Only a few counts were recorded for this clone. V is TRBV5-8 and J is TRBJ2-4; the D is unclear. Between the trimmed V and J ends, which lost 2 bases and 2 bases, there was a span of 14 bases. Per the germline V gene, CDR1 is SGHTS and CDR2 is YDEGEE. CDR3 length equals 16 residues. CDR3 region: CASSLILVSTKNIQYF. As DNA, the CDR3 is TGTGCCAGCAGCTTAATCCTAGTGTCGACCAAAAACATTCAGTACTTC.

A few counts support this clone. A read error may produce the germline difference seen at one junction end. The chain carries TRBV7-2 and TRBJ2-3; weak D call: TRBD2 (5 bases). The CDR3 runs to 11 residues. Germline assignment: CDR1 SGHTA and CDR2 FQGNSA. The CDR3 bases are TGTGCCAGCGGGAGCAGAGATACGCAGTATTTT. Translated, it gives CASGSRDTQYF.

The chain links TRBV7-2 to TRBJ2-7, with D maybe TRBD2 (6 bases). The germline V and J ends were trimmed by 5 bases and 0 bases, with 14 bases remaining between them. Germline V lookup: CDR1 SGHTA, CDR2 FQGNSA. This CDR3 is built from 15 residues. The CDR3, as DNA: TGTGCCAGCAGCCCACGGGGGACGCCCTCCTACGAGCAGTACTTC. It encodes CASSPRGTPSYEQYF.

The V call is TRBV5-6, the J call TRBJ2-7, with 8 nucleotides matching TRBD1. Germline trimming cut 0 bases from V and 0 bases from J; bases unmatched to any gene: 5. Germline loops: CDR1 SGHDT, CDR2 YYEEEE. CDR3 size: 16 residues. CDR3 residues: CASSLDRGATSYEQYF. The CDR3 DNA is TGTGCCAGCAGCTTGGACAGGGGGGCAACCTCCTACGAGCAGTACTTC.

This clone was counted a single time. V and J are TRBV6-1 and TRBJ1-5; D not certain. Germline V gives CDR1 MNHNS, CDR2 SASEGT. Between the trimmed V and J ends, which lost 4 bases and 0 bases, there was a span of 10 bases. The CDR3 consists of 15 residues. Here the CDR3 reads CASSAQQYSNQPQHF. CDR3 coding DNA: TGTGCCAGCAGTGCCCAGCAATATAGCAATCAGCCCCAGCATTTT.

The chain is built from TRBV28 and TRBJ1-2; D is undetermined. The CDR3 loop spans 11 amino acids. The germline gives CDR1 MDHEN, CDR2 SYDVKM. V lost 3 bases and J lost 8, with 7 bases in between. The chain's CDR3 is CASSFGVGYTF. CDR3 sequence (DNA): TGTGCCAGCAGTTTTGGCGTAGGCTACACCTTC.

The rearrangement uses TRBV18 and TRBJ2-2, with D possibly being TRBD1 (6 bases). Germline V gives CDR1 KGHSH, CDR2 LQKENI. This CDR3 is built from 12 residues. V was trimmed by 4 bases and J by 6 bases, leaving 6 bases between them. The CDR3 reads CASSRGPGELFF. The CDR3 nucleotides read TGTGCCAGCTCACGGGGGCCCGGGGAGCTGTTTTTT.

This clone came up a few times. This sequence joins TRBV7-8 and TRBJ2-3; no clear D. CDR1 and CDR2 from the germline V gene are SGHVS and FQNEAQ. The V end lost 2 bases, the J end lost 1 base, and 10 bases lay between the germline ends. The CDR3 loop spans 15 amino acids. The CDR3 coding sequence is TGTGCCAGCAGCTTAAGTGGTACCGGCACAGATACGCAGTATTTT. This sequence encodes CASSLSGTGTDTQYF.

The genes are TRBV14 and TRBJ2-3; 8 nucleotides align to TRBD2. The V segment lost 2 bases and the J segment 4 bases; nucleotides outside the gene matches: 5. This CDR3 region has 15 residues. CDR1 and CDR2 (germline): SGHDN, FVKESK. The CDR3 region has the DNA TGTGCCAGCAGCCAACCAGCGGGAGTACCAGATACGCAGTATTTT. This translates into CASSQPAGVPDTQYF.

V is TRBV4-1 and J is TRBJ1-4; D possibly corresponds to TRBD1 (5 bases). Germline CDR1 is MGHRA and CDR2 is YSYEKL. CDR3 length equals 17 residues. V lost 4 bases, J lost 3 bases, and 18 bases lay in between. The CDR3 loop reads CASSPGDGRRSNEKLFF. CDR3 DNA: TGCGCCAGCAGCCCGGGGGACGGGCGGCGATCTAATGAAAAACTGTTTTTT.

This chain links TRBV5-5 with TRBJ2-3, with TRBD1 identical over 7 bases. With V trimmed by 5 bases and J by 3 bases, 12 bases remained unmatched. The CDR3 spans 16 residues. Per germline, CDR1 SGHKS and CDR2 YYEKEE (reference sequence). The CDR3 spells CASSYGSGGRTDTQYF. The CDR3 region has the DNA TGTGCCAGCAGTTATGGGTCAGGGGGTCGAACAGATACGCAGTATTTT.

This rearrangement joins TRBV7-2 to TRBJ2-6; 8 bases agree with TRBD1. CDR1 is SGHTA, CDR2 FQGNSA, per germline. The CDR3 consists of 17 residues. J was trimmed by 2 bases and V by 5 bases; bases with no gene match: 8. In DNA, the CDR3 is TGTGCCAGCAGCCCTGGGACAGGTTTGGCTGGGGCCAACGTCCTGACTTTC. It yields the protein CASSPGTGLAGANVLTF.

The chain uses TRBV4-3 and TRBJ1-3; D is possibly TRBD1 (6 bases). This CDR3 has 13 amino acids. From germline, CDR1 is LGHNA and CDR2 YSLEER. Trimming left V 5 bases short and J 3 bases short, with 8 bases between. CDR3 coding DNA: TGCGCCAGCAGCACAGGGATTGGAAACACCATATATTTT. Translation gives CASSTGIGNTIYF.

Only a few counts were recorded for this clone. V and J are TRBV7-9 and TRBJ2-4, with D possibly being TRBD2 (5 bases). The CDR3 runs 12 residues. V was pared by 8 bases and J by 2 bases, with 7 bases between. The germline V gene has CDR1 SEHNR and CDR2 FQNEAQ (reference sequence). The CDR3 is CASGETKNIQYF. CDR3 sequence (DNA): TGTGCCAGCGGGGAGACCAAAAACATTCAGTACTTC.

The chain joins TRBV18 to TRBJ2-7; D is uncertain. V dropped 6 bases and J dropped 0 bases, with 9 bases sitting between them. Germline lookup yields CDR1 KGHSH and CDR2 LQKENI. The CDR3 is 13 amino acids. CDR3 sequence reads: CASSQTSSYEQYF. CDR3 in DNA: TGTGCCAGCTCCCAGACAAGCTCCTACGAGCAGTACTTC.

A single count supports this clone. This chain uses TRBV5-1 with TRBJ1-2; perhaps TRBD1 as D (5 bases). Germline V lookup: CDR1 SGHRS, CDR2 YFSETQ. V was shortened by 0 bases and J by 2 bases, with 8 bases between the two germline ends. The CDR3 consists of 14 residues. CDR3 amino acids: CASSLVGLNYGYTF. The CDR3 DNA reads as TGCGCCAGCAGCTTGGTGGGACTCAACTATGGCTACACCTTC.

V gene TRBV2 combines with J gene TRBJ2-3; D possibly corresponds to TRBD1 (5 bases). CDR3 size: 15 residues. Trimming took off 6 bases at V and 0 bases at J, with 13 bases between the two ends. The germline gives CDR1 SNHLY, CDR2 FYNNEI. The DNA of the CDR3 is TGTGCCAGCAGCGACAGTTACCTTAGCACAGATACGCAGTATTTT. This sequence encodes CASSDSYLSTDTQYF.

V gene TRBV25-1 combines with J gene TRBJ1-1, with 12 nucleotides matching TRBD1. The V and J ends lost 4 bases and 5 bases, in that order; junction bases with no gene match: 2. CDR3 length: 14 residues. Germline CDR1 reads MGHDK; CDR2 reads SYGVNS. The DNA for the CDR3 is TGTGCCAGCAGTGGGGACAGGGGGCAGACTGAAGCTTTCTTT. As protein: CASSGDRGQTEAFF.

The chain combines TRBV7-6 with TRBJ2-3; 11 positions match TRBD2. This CDR3 spans 17 amino acids. Germline assignment: CDR1 SGHVS and CDR2 FNYEAQ. V lost 1 base to trimming and J lost 4 bases; unmatched junction nucleotides: 7. CDR3 protein: CASSLGLAGGKADTQYF. DNA of the CDR3: TGTGCCAGCAGCTTAGGGTTAGCGGGGGGGAAGGCAGATACGCAGTATTTT.